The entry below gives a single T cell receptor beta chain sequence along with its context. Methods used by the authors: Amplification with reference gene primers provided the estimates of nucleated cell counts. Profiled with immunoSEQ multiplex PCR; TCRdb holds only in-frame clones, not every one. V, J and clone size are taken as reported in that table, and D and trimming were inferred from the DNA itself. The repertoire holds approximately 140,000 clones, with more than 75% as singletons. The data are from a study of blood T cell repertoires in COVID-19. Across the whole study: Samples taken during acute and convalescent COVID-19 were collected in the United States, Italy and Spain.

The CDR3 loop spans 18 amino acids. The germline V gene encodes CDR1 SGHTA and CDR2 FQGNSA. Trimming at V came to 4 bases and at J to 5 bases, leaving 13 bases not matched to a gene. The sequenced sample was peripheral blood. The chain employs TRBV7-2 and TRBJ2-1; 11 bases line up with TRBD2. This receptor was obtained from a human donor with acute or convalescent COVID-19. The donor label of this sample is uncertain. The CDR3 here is CASSSRNSGGVSDNEQFF. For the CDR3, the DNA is TGTGCCAGCAGCTCCAGGAATAGCGGGGGGGTTAGCGACAATGAGCAGTTCTTC.